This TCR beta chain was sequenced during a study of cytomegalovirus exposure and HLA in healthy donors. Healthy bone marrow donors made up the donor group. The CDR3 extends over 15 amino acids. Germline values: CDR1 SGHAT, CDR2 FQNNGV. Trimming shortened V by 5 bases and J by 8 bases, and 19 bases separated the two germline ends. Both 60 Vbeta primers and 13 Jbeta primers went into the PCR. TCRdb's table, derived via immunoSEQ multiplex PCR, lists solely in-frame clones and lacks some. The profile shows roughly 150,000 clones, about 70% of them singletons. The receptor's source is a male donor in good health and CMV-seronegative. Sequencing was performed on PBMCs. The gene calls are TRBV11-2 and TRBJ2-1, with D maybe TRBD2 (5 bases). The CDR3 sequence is CASSPNKLGPDEQFF. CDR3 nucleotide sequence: TGTGCCAGCAGCCCGAACAAACTAGGTCCCGATGAGCAGTTCTTC.